The 18 T cell receptor beta chains presented below share a single source sample, sequenced in a study of blood T cell repertoires in COVID-19. TCRdb's copy holds only in-frame clones and misses some; the assay was immunoSEQ multiplex PCR. The sample includes 150,000 to 200,000 clones, roughly 80% seen only once; the top ten take approximately 15%. Sequenced sample: peripheral blood. The origin of the receptors is a man between 60 and 75 years old with active or convalescent COVID-19.

The J gene is TRBJ2-7, the V gene TRBV6-2 or TRBV6-3, with unresolved D. V was clipped by 5 bases and J by 4 bases, with 18 bases between them. This CDR3 spans 15 amino acids. The germline gives CDR1 MNHEY, CDR2 SVGEGT. The CDR3 loop reads CASSPPGNLDYEQYF. The CDR3 nucleotides are TGTGCCAGCAGTCCCCCGGGTAATTTGGATTACGAGCAGTACTTC.

DNA of the CDR3: TGTGCCAGCAGTTTAACAATCACAGATACGCAGTATTTT. It translates to CASSLTITDTQYF. This chain joins TRBV12-3 or TRBV12-4 and TRBJ2-3; D uncertain. Trimming removed 2 bases at V and 2 bases at J, with 5 bases between. The CDR3 totals 13 residues.

The gene calls are TRBV29-1 and TRBJ1-1; D remains unclear. Germline CDR1 and CDR2: SQVTM and ANQGSEA. The CDR3 consists of 11 residues. V was cut by 4 bases and J by 6 bases, with 9 bases left in between. CDR3 nucleotide sequence: TGCAGCGTTGCTAAATCCCCTGAAGCTTTCTTT. Its protein product is CSVAKSPEAFF.

This clone was detected only once. The chain uses TRBV30 and TRBJ1-2, with D hard to call. Germline CDR1 and CDR2: GTSNPN and SVGIG (reference sequence). There are 13 residues in the CDR3. Trimming left V 7 bases short and J 2 bases short, with 14 bases between. Here the CDR3 DNA reads TGTGCCTTGAGCCGAGAAATGAACTATGGCTACACCTTC. This encodes CALSREMNYGYTF.

The V call is TRBV4-1, the J call TRBJ2-5; no clear D. CDR1 is MGHRA and CDR2 is YSYEKL in the germline V gene. This CDR3 region has 14 residues. V was trimmed by 1 base and J by 4 bases, leaving 10 bases between them. The CDR3 protein is CASSQVPFGETQYF. The CDR3 nucleotides read TGCGCCAGCAGCCAAGTCCCCTTCGGAGAGACCCAGTACTTC.

V is TRBV7-9 and J is TRBJ2-5, with 9 bases fitting TRBD2. V shed 3 bases and J 3 bases; nucleotides not matched to a gene: 8. The germline CDR1 and CDR2 sequences are SEHNR and FQNEAQ (reference sequence). This CDR3 contains 16 residues. The CDR3 bases are TGTGCCAGCAGCTTGGGCGGGAGGGGGATTGAAGAGACCCAGTACTTC. Protein: CASSLGGRGIEETQYF.

The rearrangement uses TRBV6-5 and TRBJ2-1; D gene uncertain. From germline, CDR1 is MNHEY and CDR2 SVGAGI. CDR3 length equals 12 residues. V was cut by 10 bases and J by 5 bases, with 12 bases left in between. In DNA, the CDR3 is TGTGCCACTACTCAGGAAAACAATGAGCAGTTCTTC. Its translation is CATTQENNEQFF.

This clone appeared a few times. CDR3 sequence: CASSYRGYSYNEQFF. CDR3 in DNA: TGTGCCAGCAGCTACAGGGGATACTCCTACAATGAGCAGTTCTTC. This rearrangement joins TRBV5-4 to TRBJ2-1, with 7 nucleotides matching TRBD1. Germline CDR1 reads SGHNT; CDR2 reads YYREEE (reference sequence). Losses at the gene ends were 3 bases for V and 0 bases for J; bases not matched to a gene: 3. This CDR3 region has 15 residues.

This clone appeared a single time. In DNA, the CDR3 is TGCAGTGCTAGTGACCGGGACTGGAGATGGAGGCAGTACTTC. As protein: CSASDRDWRWRQYF. The chain links TRBV20-1 to TRBJ2-7; D might be TRBD2 (6 bases). The CDR3 is made up of 14 amino acids. Trimming took off 3 bases at V and 9 bases at J, with 21 bases between the two ends. Germline V gives CDR1 DFQATT, CDR2 SNEGSKA (reference sequence).

The rearrangement links TRBV20-1 to TRBJ2-7; D perhaps matches TRBD1 (6 bases). The CDR3 sequence is 11 residues long. Germline lookup yields CDR1 DFQATT and CDR2 SNEGSKA (reference sequence). The V end was cut by 7 bases, the J end by 3 bases, with 10 bases between. The CDR3 DNA is TGCAGTGGGGGACATCTCTACGAGCAGTACTTC. It codes for CSGGHLYEQYF.

The chain has TRBV3-1 (or the pseudogene TRBV3-2) and TRBJ2-3; 7 bases are a match to TRBD2. The J segment lost 2 bases and the V segment lost 4 bases, leaving 6 bases of the junction unmatched. CDR3 length: 15 amino acids. Germline V gives CDR1 LGHDT, CDR2 YNNKEL (reference sequence). This chain's CDR3 is CASSPRDYPTDTQYF. The CDR3 DNA follows: TGTGCCAGCAGCCCCAGGGACTACCCCACAGATACGCAGTATTTT.

This chain uses TRBV27 with TRBJ1-1; 8 bases line up with TRBD1. CDR1 and CDR2 (germline): MNHEY, SMNVEV (reference sequence). CDR3 length equals 17 residues. J was trimmed by 0 bases and V by 1 base; bases with no gene match: 7. Here the CDR3 DNA reads TGTGCCAGCAGTTTATGGATGCGGACAGGGATGAACACTGAAGCTTTCTTT. This sequence encodes CASSLWMRTGMNTEAFF.

The chain joins TRBV9 to TRBJ2-7, with D perhaps matching TRBD2 (6 bases). V was pared by 4 bases and J by 0 bases, with 14 bases between. Germline V CDR1 and CDR2: SGDLS, YYNGEE. This CDR3 is built from 15 residues. CDR3 residues: CASSPTGTGSYEQYF. The CDR3 region has the DNA TGTGCCAGCAGCCCTACCGGGACTGGCTCCTACGAGCAGTACTTC.

CDR3 bases: TGCGCCAGCAGCATCGACAGGGGGAACACTGAAGCTTTCTTT. Amino acid sequence: CASSIDRGNTEAFF. The chain recombines TRBV5-1 with TRBJ1-1; 8 nucleotides agree with TRBD1. With V trimmed by 4 bases and J by 1 base, 3 bases remained unmatched. CDR3 length equals 14 residues. Per germline, CDR1 SGHRS and CDR2 YFSETQ. The full variable domain, its missing parts supplied by reference TRBV5-1 and TRBJ1-1, is KAGVTQTPRYLIKTRGQQVTLSCSPISGHRSVSWYQQTPGQGLQFLFEYFSETQRNKGNFPGRFSGRQFSNSRSEMNVSTLELGDSALYLCASSIDRGNTEAFFGQGTRLTVV.

This clone was found once. The chain combines TRBV6-5 with TRBJ2-1; D not certain. The CDR3 has 15 residues. The ends were cut back, 6 bases at V and 0 bases at J, with 12 bases in the middle. Germline assignment: CDR1 MNHEY and CDR2 SVGAGI. The CDR3 nucleotides read TGTGCCAGCAGGCGCCTTGAGAGCTCCTACAATGAGCAGTTCTTC. This gives the protein CASRRLESSYNEQFF.

This sequence joins TRBV6-5 and TRBJ1-4; D ambiguous. CDR3 length: 13 residues. V was cut by 9 bases and J by 4 bases, with 12 bases left in between. The germline CDR1 and CDR2 sequences are MNHEY and SVGAGI. CDR3 loop: CASSYLLNEKLFF. The CDR3, as DNA: TGTGCCAGTAGCTACCTTCTTAATGAAAAACTGTTTTTT.

This clone was seen only once. V is TRBV5-4 and J is TRBJ2-3, with 10 bases aligning to TRBD2. Germline V gene lookup returns CDR1 SGHNT and CDR2 YYREEE (reference sequence). V was clipped by 3 bases and J by 9 bases; unmatched bases: 7. The CDR3 is made up of 14 amino acids. CDR3 sequence reads: CASSSELAGLTQYF. Written as DNA, the CDR3 is TGTGCCAGCAGCTCGGAACTAGCGGGATTGACGCAGTATTTT.

The chain joins TRBV15 to TRBJ2-7; D is ambiguous. The CDR3 covers 17 residues. V gave up 2 bases and J gave up 4 bases, with 21 bases separating them. Germline values: CDR1 LNHNV, CDR2 YYDKDF (reference sequence). CDR3 sequence: CATSRPTRRLYSYEQYF. CDR3 nucleotides: TGTGCCACCAGCAGACCGACTCGAAGGCTCTACTCTTACGAGCAGTACTTC.